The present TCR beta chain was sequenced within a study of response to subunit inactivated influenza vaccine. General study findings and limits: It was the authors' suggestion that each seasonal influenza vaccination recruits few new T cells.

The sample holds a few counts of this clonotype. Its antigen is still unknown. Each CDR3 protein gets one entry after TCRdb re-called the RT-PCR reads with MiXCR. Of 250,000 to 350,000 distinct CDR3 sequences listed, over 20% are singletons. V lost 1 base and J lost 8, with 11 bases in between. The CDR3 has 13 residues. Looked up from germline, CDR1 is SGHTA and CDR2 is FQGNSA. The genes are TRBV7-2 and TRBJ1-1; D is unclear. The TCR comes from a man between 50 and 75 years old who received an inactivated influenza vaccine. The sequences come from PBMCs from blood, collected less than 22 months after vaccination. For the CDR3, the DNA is TGTGCCAGCAGCTTAGGAGGACCGGGCGAAGCTTTCTTT. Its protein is CASSLGGPGEAFF.